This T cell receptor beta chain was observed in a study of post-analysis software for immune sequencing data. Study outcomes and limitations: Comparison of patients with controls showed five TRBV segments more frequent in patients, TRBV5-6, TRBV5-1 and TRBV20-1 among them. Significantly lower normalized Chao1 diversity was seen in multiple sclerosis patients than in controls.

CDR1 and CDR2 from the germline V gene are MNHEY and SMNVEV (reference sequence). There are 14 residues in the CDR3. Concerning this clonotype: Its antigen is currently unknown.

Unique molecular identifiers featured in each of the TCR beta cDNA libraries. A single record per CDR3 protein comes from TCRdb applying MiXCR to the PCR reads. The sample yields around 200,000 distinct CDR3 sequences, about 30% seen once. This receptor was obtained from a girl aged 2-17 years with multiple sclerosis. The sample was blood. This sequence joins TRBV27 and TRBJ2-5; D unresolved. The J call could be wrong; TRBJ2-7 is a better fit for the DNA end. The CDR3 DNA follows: TGTGCCAGCAGTATCAAATCGGACGGTTGCGAGCAGTACTTC. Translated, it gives CASSIKSDGCEQYF.